A selection of T cell receptor beta chains follows, all from one sample in a study of T cell repertoires in cytomegalovirus infection. TCRdb re-called the reads through MiXCR, storing one row per CDR3 protein. Among some 700,000 distinct CDR3 sequences listed, around 35% were seen once. Antigen specificity for these receptors is unknown. The sample in question was cultured PBMCs, obtained from culture after CMV antigen stimulation. The receptor set was obtained from a human donor in good health (CMV status not recorded). Some clones in this sample may be carry-over from other donors' samples. Both conserved end residues are part of each CDR3. The D gene is left open where the match is weak. Expanded clones get a size class; other rows say once, few or many, or leave the size out.

d_gene	v_gene	j_gene	abundance	CDR3nt	CDR3aa
.	TRBV7-2	TRBJ2-6	.	TGTGCCAGCAGCTTATGGTCCGGAGACGTCCTGACTTTC	CASSLWSGDVLTF
.	TRBV2	TRBJ1-2	.	TGTGCCAGCAGTATAGCCCGGGACACCAACTATGGCTACACCTTC	CASSIARDTNYGYTF
.	TRBV20-1	TRBJ2-1	once	TGCAGTGCTAGAGATTGGGACTGGGAGTCAGGTGAGCAGTTCTTC	CSARDWDWESGEQFF
.	TRBV19	TRBJ2-3	.	TGTGCCAGTGGTGCCCCGGGACTAGGGGGCGCAGATACGCAGTATTTT	CASGAPGLGGADTQYF
TRBD2	TRBV7-6	TRBJ2-3	many	TGTGCCAGCAGCCCGGGACTAGCCTTTTTGGGTACGCAGTATTTT	CASSPGLAFLGTQYF
TRBD1	TRBV7-6	TRBJ1-2	few	TGTGCCAGCATCCGGGACAGGGGCAACTATGGCTACACCTTC	CASIRDRGNYGYTF
.	TRBV6-1	TRBJ1-3	few	TGTGCCAGCAAAACCCCTGGAAACACCATATATTTT	CASKTPGNTIYF
TRBD2	TRBV7-9	TRBJ2-4	.	TGTGCCAGCAGCTTAATCGTCACAGCGGGGGGGCCATACTTC	CASSLIVTAGGPYF
.	TRBV12-3/TRBV12-4	TRBJ1-5	few	TGTGCCAGCAGTTTGACGCCTCAGCCCCAGCATTTT	CASSLTPQPQHF
.	TRBV2	TRBJ1-1	.	TGTGCCAGCAATGCCGGCATTGGGGACACTGAAGCTTTCTTT	CASNAGIGDTEAFF
.	TRBV7-8	TRBJ1-6	few	TGTGCCAGCAGCTTTGCGGGAGGCATAAATTCACCCCTCCACTTT	CASSFAGGINSPLHF
.	TRBV29-1	TRBJ1-2	.	TGCAGCGCTGGGTCAGGAGGGGGTGCTTTTGGCTACACCTTC	CSAGSGGGAFGYTF
.	TRBV2	TRBJ2-6	.	TGTGCCAGCAGTGCTGACTCAGGGGCTGGGGCCAACGTCCTGACTTTC	CASSADSGAGANVLTF